This TCR beta chain was recovered during a study of blood T cells in healthy people across ages. There are 16 residues in the CDR3. Germline V gene sequence: CDR1 SEHNR, CDR2 FQNEAQ (reference sequence). The V segment lost 2 bases and the J segment 11 bases; nucleotides outside the gene matches: 6. It was with a sample-barcoded 5' primer and a J-beta primer mix that a second PCR of roughly 7 to 12 cycles was run. A template-switch adaptor with 12 random nucleotides tagged each cDNA molecule. TCRdb processed the 5' RACE reads anew with MiXCR; each CDR3 protein has one entry. The table records about 680,000 distinct CDR3 sequences, around half of them present only once.

Material: blood. This sequence joins TRBV7-9 and TRBJ2-1; 16 nucleotides match TRBD2. This TCR came from an older woman in good health. The CDR3 bases are TGTGCCAGCAGCTTATGGGCGGGACTAGCGGGAGGGAAGCAGTTCTTC. Its protein is CASSLWAGLAGGKQFF.